The following is a T cell receptor beta chain sequence with its context. Its antigen remains unidentified. Base quality data are lacking; no much larger clone is found one base away. These data are taken from a study of tumor-infiltrating lymphocytes in primary liver carcinoma (dated by TCRdb to 2015 to 2018). For the study in its entirety: Between November 2015 and early 2016, five patients in China with histopathologically diagnosed primary liver carcinoma had surgical resection. Hepatocellular carcinoma (four) or combined HCC and intrahepatic cholangiocarcinoma (one) was present in the five patients, who were three men and two women aged 30 to 69 years. The tumors of the five patients were staged as T1-T3 N0M0, with maximum diameters ranging from roughly 4 to 11 cm. Each sample produced roughly 3.5 to 8 million productive TCRbeta reads, and read depth showed no significant difference between tissue types. TCRbeta repertoire sequencing, expression microarrays and whole-exome sequencing were combined in the study across five regions of each liver tumor, with adjacent normal tissue and blood also included. A total of roughly 35 specimens from 5 patients went through TCRbeta repertoire sequencing, namely 25 tumor regions, 5 adjacent noncancerous liver tissues and 5 peripheral blood samples. High reproducibility was observed for the technical replicate repertoires, with mean shared-clone rates about 0.89 and correlation coefficients above 0.98.

RNA from unsorted whole blood was extracted with TRIzol reagent, and germline DNA was obtained with the DNeasy Blood & Tissue kit. Patients had chronic HBV infection and were treatment-naive at sampling. Four milliliters of peripheral blood were collected into K2EDTA tubes before surgery. Using a constant-region primer and ProtoScript II reverse transcriptase, TCRbeta-specific cDNA was reverse-transcribed from 400 to 550 ng total RNA. The TCRbeta libraries were prepared through three rounds of nested multiplex PCR following a slightly modified ARM-PCR procedure. Each of the first two PCR rounds ran for around 9 cycles and used multiplex TRBV1-TRBV30 forward primers together with a Cbeta reverse primer. Sample barcodes and Illumina adapters were attached in a final 25-cycle PCR using Deep VentR polymerase. Amplicons of 200-500 bp were gel-purified with a QIAquick gel extraction kit before sequencing. An Illumina HiSeq 2500 was used to sequence the TCRbeta amplicons, generating 250-bp paired-end reads. As for how the authors treated the data: Reads were quality-trimmed with Trimmomatic v0.33, and paired reads were merged with FLASH v1.2.11 to recover full CDR3 sequences. V, D and J germline segments were assigned to the rearranged TCRbeta sequences by MiGEC v1.2.1b. Clonotype statistics and Shannon-Wiener diversity indices were calculated with VDJtools v1.0.0. Except for diversity analysis, only the 250 most abundant clonotypes of each sample were used in subsequent analyses to reduce sampling bias. The public reads were run again by TCRdb, first through fastp at Q25 and then through MiXCR, and only productive beta chains were kept. All rows with the same CDR3 protein become a single entry with the most common DNA and genes. TCRdb, not the authors, supplied the V and J calls. The sample yields 310,000 or so distinct CDR3 sequences; less than 75% were counted once. The ten largest clones add up to 5% to 6.5% of the sample.

Overall results and qualifications from the work: The top 250 clones made up a significantly larger repertoire fraction in tumors than in blood (p = 0.039). Pairs of tumor regions showed greater repertoire overlap (mean about 35%) than tumor-adjacent pairs (17%) or tumor-blood pairs (around 15%), which is consistent with antigen-driven expansion. Only five patients were included in the study, and the authors note that the findings should be validated in a larger study. Bulk unsorted samples precluded comparing CD4+ and CD8+ T cell repertoires. Only the TCR beta chain was sequenced, which likely underestimates true repertoire diversity because unpaired alpha chains were not captured.

The CDR3 holds 14 amino acids from the cysteine to the phenylalanine. The kept DNA is CDR3 alone, 42 bases in frame from the first base. V loses 4 bases, J loses 1 base, and the germline ends lie 10 bases apart. The rearranged segments are TRBV12-3 or TRBV12-4 and TRBJ1-1, with TRBD1 tentatively as D gene (5 bases match). The clonotype was recovered from a man aged 35-49 years with primary liver carcinoma and hepatitis B virus infection. Sequencing was done on a sample of peripheral blood. The CDR3 protein: CASSSADRNTEAFF. Read as DNA, the sequence is TGTGCCAGCAGTTCGGCAGACAGGAACACTGAAGCTTTCTTT.